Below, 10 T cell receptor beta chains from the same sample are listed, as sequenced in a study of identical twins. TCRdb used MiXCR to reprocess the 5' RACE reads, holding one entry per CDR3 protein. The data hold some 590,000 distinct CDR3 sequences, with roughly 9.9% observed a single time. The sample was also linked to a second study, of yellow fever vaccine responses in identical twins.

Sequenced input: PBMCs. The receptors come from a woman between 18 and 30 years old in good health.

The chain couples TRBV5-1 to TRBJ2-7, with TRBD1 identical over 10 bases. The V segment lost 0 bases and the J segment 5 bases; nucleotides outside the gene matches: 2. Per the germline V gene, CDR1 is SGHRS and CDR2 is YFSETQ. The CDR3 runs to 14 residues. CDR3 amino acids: CASSLEGTGDEQYF. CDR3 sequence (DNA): TGCGCCAGCAGCTTGGAAGGGACAGGGGACGAGCAGTACTTC.

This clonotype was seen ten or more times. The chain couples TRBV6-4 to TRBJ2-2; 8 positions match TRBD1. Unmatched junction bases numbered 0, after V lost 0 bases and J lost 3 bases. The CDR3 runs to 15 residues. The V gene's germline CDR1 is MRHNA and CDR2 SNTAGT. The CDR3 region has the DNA TGTGCCAGCAGTGACTCGACAGGGGACACCGGGGAGCTGTTTTTT. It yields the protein CASSDSTGDTGELFF.

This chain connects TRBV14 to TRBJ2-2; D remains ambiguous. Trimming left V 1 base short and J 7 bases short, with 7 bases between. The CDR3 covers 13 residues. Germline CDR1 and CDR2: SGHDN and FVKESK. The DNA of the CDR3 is TGTGCCAGCAGCCAAGCCATCGGCGGGGAGCTGTTTTTT. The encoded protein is CASSQAIGGELFF.

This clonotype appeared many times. For the CDR3, the DNA is TGTGCCAGCAGCCCCAACAGGGGACAAGAGACCCAGTACTTC. Residues: CASSPNRGQETQYF. The chain carries TRBV4-2 and TRBJ2-5; TRBD1 agrees at 7 bases. V was pared by 4 bases and J by 2 bases, with 4 bases of the junction left unmatched. The CDR3 runs 14 residues. Germline V gene data show CDR1 as LGHNA and CDR2 as YNFKEQ.

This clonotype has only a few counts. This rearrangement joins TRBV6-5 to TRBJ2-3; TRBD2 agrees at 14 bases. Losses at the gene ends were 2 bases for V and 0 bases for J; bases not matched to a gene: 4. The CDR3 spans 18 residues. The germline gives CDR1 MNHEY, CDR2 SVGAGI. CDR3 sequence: CASSYRLAGGASTDTQYF. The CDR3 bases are TGTGCCAGCAGTTACCGACTAGCGGGGGGGGCTAGCACAGATACGCAGTATTTT.

CDR3 sequence (DNA): TGTGCCAGCAGCTTAGTAACGGGAGCGGACTATGGCTACACCTTC. Protein product: CASSLVTGADYGYTF. This chain joins TRBV7-9 and TRBJ1-2; D is unclear. The CDR3 length is 15 residues. V was shortened by 1 base and J by 3 bases, with 12 bases between the two germline ends. The germline V gene encodes CDR1 SEHNR and CDR2 FQNEAQ (reference sequence).

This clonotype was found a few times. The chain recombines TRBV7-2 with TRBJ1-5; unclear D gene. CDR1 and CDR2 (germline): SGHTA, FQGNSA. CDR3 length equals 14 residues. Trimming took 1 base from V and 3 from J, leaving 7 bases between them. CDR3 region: CASSLEEFNQPQHF. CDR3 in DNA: TGTGCCAGCAGCTTAGAGGAATTCAATCAGCCCCAGCATTTT.

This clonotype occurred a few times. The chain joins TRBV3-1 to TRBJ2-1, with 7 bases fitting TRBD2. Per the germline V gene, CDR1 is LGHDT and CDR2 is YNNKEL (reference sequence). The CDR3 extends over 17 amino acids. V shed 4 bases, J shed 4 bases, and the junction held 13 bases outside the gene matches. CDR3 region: CASSLPTSIPLYNEQFF. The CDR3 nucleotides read TGTGCCAGCAGCCTACCGACTAGCATCCCCCTATACAATGAGCAGTTCTTC.

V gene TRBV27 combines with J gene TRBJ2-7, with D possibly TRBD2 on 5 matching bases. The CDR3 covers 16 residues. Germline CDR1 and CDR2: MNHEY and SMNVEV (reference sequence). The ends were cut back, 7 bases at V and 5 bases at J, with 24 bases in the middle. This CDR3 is CASTLTAGSKAHEQYF. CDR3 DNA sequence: TGTGCCAGCACCCTTACGGCGGGCTCCAAGGCCCACGAGCAGTACTTC.

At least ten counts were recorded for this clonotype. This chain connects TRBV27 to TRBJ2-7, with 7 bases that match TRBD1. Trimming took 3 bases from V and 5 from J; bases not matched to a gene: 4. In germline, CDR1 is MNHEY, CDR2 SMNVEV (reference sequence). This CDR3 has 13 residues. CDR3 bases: TGTGCCAGCAGTTTGTACAGGGGAAACGAGCAGTACTTC. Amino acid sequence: CASSLYRGNEQYF.